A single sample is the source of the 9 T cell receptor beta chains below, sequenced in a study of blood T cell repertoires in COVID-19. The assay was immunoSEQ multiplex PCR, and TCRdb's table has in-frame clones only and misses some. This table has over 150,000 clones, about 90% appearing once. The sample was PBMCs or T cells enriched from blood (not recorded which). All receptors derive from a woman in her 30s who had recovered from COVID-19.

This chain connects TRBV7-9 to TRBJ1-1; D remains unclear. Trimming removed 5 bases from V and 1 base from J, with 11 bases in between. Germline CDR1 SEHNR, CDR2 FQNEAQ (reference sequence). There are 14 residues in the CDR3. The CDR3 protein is CASSHLRENTEAFF. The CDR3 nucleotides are TGTGCCAGCAGCCACTTACGAGAGAACACTGAAGCTTTCTTT.

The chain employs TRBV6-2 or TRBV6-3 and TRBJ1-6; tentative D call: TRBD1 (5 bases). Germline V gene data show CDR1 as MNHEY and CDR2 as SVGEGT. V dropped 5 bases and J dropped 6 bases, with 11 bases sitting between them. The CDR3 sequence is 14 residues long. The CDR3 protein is CASSTRQSNSPLHF. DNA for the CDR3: TGTGCCAGCAGTACCCGACAGTCTAATTCACCCCTCCACTTT.

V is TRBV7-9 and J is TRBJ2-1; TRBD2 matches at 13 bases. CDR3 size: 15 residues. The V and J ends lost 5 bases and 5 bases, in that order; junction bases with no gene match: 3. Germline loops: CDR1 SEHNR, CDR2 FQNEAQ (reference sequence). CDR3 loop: CASSRLAGGDNEQFF. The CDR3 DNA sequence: TGTGCCAGCAGCCGACTAGCGGGGGGTGACAATGAGCAGTTCTTC.

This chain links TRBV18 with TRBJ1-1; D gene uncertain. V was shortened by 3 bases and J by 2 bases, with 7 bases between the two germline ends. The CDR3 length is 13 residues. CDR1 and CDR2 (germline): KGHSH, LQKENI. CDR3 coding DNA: TGTGCCAGCTCACCCTCCGTCAACACTGAAGCTTTCTTT. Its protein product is CASSPSVNTEAFF.

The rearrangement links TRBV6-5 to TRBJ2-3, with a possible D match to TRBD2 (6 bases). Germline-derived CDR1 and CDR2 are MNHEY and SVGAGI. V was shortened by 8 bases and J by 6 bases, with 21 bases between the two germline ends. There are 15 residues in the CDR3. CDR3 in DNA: TGTGCCAGCCACAGTAGGAGGGCAGGTGAGGATACGCAGTATTTT. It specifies CASHSRRAGEDTQYF.

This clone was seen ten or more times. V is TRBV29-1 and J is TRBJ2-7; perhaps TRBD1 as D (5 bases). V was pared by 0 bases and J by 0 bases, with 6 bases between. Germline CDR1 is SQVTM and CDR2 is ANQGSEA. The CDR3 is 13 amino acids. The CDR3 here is CSVEEDTSYEQYF. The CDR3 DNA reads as TGCAGCGTTGAAGAGGACACCTCCTACGAGCAGTACTTC.

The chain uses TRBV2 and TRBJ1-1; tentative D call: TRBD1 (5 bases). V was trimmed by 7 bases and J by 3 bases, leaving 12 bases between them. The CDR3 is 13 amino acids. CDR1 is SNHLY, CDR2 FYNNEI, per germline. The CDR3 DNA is TGTGCCAGCACGGCGGGGCCGGACACTGAAGCTTTCTTT. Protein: CASTAGPDTEAFF. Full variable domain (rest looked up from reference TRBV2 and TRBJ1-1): EPEVTQTPSHQVTQMGQEVILRCVPISNHLYFYWYRQILGQKVEFLVSFYNNEISEKSEIFDDQFSVERPDGSNFTLKIRSTKLEDSAMYFCASTAGPDTEAFFGQGTRLTVV.

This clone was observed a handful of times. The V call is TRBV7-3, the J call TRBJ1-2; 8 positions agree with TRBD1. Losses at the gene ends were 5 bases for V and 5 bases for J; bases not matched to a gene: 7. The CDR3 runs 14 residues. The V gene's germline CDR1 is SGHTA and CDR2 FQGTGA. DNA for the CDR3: TGTGCCAGCAGCCCCCCAGGGGGCGGGTATGGCTACACCTTC. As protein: CASSPPGGGYGYTF.

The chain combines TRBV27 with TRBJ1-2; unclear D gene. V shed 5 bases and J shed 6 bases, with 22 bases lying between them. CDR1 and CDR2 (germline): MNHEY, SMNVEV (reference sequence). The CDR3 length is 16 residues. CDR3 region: CASSLDISGVPHGYTF. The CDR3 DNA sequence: TGTGCCAGCAGTCTGGATATTAGCGGGGTCCCCCATGGCTACACCTTC.